The source of this T cell receptor beta chain is a study of neurological immune-mediated disorders. Whole-study results and caveats: Phylogenetic grouping placed 18 of 34 multiple sclerosis patients' repertoires in one related-CDR3 cluster, a possible signature. Private repertoires in all groups were suggested by the finding that expanded clones across subjects shared no CDR3 amino acid sequences. Multiple sclerosis was found to have the least TCR clonal expansion, below healthy controls, and HTLV-1-associated myelopathy the most.

The team produced cDNA through 5'RACE using 10-nucleotide random UMIs. TCRdb independently ran MiXCR on the 5' RACE reads; one entry per CDR3 protein. The table has 87,000 or so distinct CDR3 sequences, 3.5% seen once. The CDR3 contains 13 residues. V was shortened by 5 bases and J by 4 bases, with 12 bases between the two germline ends. CDR1 and CDR2 from the germline V gene are SGHRS and YFSETQ. Many counts were recorded for this clonotype. The antigen remains unidentified. The clonotype originates from a woman aged 45-65 years with multiple sclerosis. This chain connects TRBV5-1 to TRBJ2-5; possible D gene TRBD2, 6 bases. Material: PBMCs. As DNA, the CDR3 is TGCGCCAGCAGGCCCGGGACTGGAGAGACCCAGTACTTC. Its protein is CASRPGTGETQYF.